Reported below is one TCR beta chain. Germline CDR1 and CDR2: SGHVS and FNYEAQ. V was pared by 5 bases and J by 3 bases, with 14 bases between. This CDR3 contains 15 residues. Primers included in the PCR were 60 Vbeta and 13 Jbeta primers. TCRdb's table, derived via immunoSEQ multiplex PCR, lists solely in-frame clones and lacks some. The data hold some 120,000 clones, with over 8.5% observed a single time. This sample was taken from a study of cytomegalovirus exposure and HLA in healthy donors. This rearrangement joins TRBV7-6 to TRBJ1-5, with a possible D match to TRBD1 (5 bases). Sample: PBMCs. This sequence originates from a woman aged 40 to 50 in good health and CMV-seropositive. The CDR3 nucleotides read TGTGCCAGCAGCCAAGGGGCTGGTCCCAATCAGCCCCAGCATTTT. Encoded protein: CASSQGAGPNQPQHF.